This T cell receptor (beta chain) was obtained from a study of blood T cells in healthy people across ages. Study in general: Template switching picked up about one barcoded beta molecule for each two T cells.

This clonotype has a single count. Then a second PCR, running about 6 to 11 cycles, was carried out with a sample-barcoded 5' primer and a J-beta primer mix. Sequencing recovered at least 2.5 million CDR3-containing paired-end reads from each sample. MiXCR, run by TCRdb on the 5' RACE reads, gives a single entry per CDR3 protein. Of more than 450,000 distinct CDR3 sequences in the sample, over 25% are singletons; the top ten hold approximately 3.6%. V dropped 6 bases and J dropped 0; count of bases not matched to a gene: 8. The CDR3 loop spans 15 amino acids. CDR1 is SGHRS, CDR2 YFSETQ, per germline. Extracted total RNA amounted to at least 5.5 micrograms for each sample. This sample was shared with a second study, whose subject was T cells of mothers and their children. That study reports: The yield was over 9 million TCR beta CDR3 reads from each mother and approximately 3 million from each child.

Material: blood. This TCR derives from a boy younger than 10 in good health. This sequence joins TRBV5-1 and TRBJ1-2; TRBD1 matches 7 bases. CDR3 sequence: CASNRGGEANYGYTF. The CDR3 DNA is TGCGCCAGCAACAGGGGTGGCGAAGCTAACTATGGCTACACCTTC.